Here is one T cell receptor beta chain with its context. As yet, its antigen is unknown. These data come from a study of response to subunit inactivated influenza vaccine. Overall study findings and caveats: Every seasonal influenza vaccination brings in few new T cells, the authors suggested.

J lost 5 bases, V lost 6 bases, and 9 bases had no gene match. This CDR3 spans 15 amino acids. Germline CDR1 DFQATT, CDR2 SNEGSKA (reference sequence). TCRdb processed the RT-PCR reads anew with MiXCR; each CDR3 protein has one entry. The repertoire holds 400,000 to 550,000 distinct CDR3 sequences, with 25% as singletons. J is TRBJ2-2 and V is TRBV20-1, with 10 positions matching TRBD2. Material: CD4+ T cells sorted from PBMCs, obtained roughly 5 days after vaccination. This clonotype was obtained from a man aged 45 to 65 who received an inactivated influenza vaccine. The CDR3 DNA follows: TGCAGTGCCCCCCCTAGCGGGGGCTCGACCGGGGAGCTGTTTTTT. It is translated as CSAPPSGGSTGELFF.